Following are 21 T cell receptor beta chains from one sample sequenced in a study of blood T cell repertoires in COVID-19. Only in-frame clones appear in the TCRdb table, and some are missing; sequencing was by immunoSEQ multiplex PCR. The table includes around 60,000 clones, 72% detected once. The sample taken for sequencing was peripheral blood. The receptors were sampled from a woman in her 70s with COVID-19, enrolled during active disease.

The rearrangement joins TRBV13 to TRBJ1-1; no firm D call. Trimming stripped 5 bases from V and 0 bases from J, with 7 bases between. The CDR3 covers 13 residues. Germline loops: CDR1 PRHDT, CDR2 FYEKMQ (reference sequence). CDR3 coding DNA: TGTGCCAGCAGCGTATCAGTGAACACTGAAGCTTTCTTT. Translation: CASSVSVNTEAFF.

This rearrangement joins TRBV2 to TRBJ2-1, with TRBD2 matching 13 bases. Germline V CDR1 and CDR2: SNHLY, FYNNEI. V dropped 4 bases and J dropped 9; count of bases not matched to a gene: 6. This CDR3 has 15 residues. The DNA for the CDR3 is TGTGCCAGCAGTGCCCGGACTAGCGGGGGTGGTGAGCAGTTCTTC. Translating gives CASSARTSGGGEQFF. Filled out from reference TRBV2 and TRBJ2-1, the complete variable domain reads EPEVTQTPSHQVTQMGQEVILRCVPISNHLYFYWYRQILGQKVEFLVSFYNNEISEKSEIFDDQFSVERPDGSNFTLKIRSTKLEDSAMYFCASSARTSGGGEQFFGPGTRLTVL.

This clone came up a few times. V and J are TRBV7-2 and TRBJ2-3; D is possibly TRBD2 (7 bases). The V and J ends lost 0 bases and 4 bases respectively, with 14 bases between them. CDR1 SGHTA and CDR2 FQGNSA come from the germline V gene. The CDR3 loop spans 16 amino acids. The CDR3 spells CASSLAGGPPADTQYF. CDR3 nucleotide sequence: TGTGCCAGCAGCTTAGCGGGGGGGCCCCCCGCAGATACGCAGTATTTT.

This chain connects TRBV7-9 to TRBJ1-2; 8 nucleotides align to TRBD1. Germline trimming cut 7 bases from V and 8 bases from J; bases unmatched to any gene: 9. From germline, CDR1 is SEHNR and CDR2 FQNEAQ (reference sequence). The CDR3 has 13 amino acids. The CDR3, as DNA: TGTGCCAGCAACTCAGGGGGCGTGTGGGGCTACACCTTC. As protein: CASNSGGVWGYTF.

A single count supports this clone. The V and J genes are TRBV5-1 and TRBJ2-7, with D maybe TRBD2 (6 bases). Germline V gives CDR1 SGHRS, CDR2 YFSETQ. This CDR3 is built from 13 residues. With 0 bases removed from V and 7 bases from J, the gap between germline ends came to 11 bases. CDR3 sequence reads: CASSLGGGEEQYV. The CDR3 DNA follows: TGCGCCAGCAGCTTGGGGGGAGGAGAAGAGCAGTACGTC.

For the CDR3, the DNA is TGTGCCAGCAGACCGACTAGTGATACAGATACGCAGTATTTT. Translation: CASRPTSDTDTQYF. V gene TRBV5-8 combines with J gene TRBJ2-3; D is possibly TRBD2 (6 bases). The length of the CDR3 is 14 residues. Germline V gene lookup returns CDR1 SGHTS and CDR2 YDEGEE. V was clipped by 5 bases and J by 3 bases, with 13 bases between them.

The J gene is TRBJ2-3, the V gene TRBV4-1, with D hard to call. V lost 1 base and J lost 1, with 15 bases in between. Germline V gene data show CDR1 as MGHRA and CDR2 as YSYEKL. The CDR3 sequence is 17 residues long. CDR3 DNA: TGCGCCAGCAGCCAAGGTTCCTCTTATTTTGGCACAGATACGCAGTATTTT. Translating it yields CASSQGSSYFGTDTQYF.

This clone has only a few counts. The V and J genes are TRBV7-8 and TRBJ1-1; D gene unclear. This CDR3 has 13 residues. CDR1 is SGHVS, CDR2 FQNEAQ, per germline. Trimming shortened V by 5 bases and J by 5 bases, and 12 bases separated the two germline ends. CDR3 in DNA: TGTGCCAGCAGCCTAAATAGTCGGACTGAAGCTTTCTTT. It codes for CASSLNSRTEAFF.

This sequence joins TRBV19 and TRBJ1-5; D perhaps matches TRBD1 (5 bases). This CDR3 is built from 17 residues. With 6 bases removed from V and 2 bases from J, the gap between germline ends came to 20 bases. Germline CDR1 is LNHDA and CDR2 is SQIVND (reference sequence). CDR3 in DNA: TGTGCCAGTAGCAGCCCCGTGGAGGCGGGGGGCAATCAGCCCCAGCATTTT. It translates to CASSSPVEAGGNQPQHF.

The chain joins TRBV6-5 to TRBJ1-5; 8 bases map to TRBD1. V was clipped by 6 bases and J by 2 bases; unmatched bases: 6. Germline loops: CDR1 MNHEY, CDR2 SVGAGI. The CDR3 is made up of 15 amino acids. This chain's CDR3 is CASSTGQGGNQPQHF. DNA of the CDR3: TGTGCCAGCAGCACCGGACAGGGAGGCAATCAGCCCCAGCATTTT.

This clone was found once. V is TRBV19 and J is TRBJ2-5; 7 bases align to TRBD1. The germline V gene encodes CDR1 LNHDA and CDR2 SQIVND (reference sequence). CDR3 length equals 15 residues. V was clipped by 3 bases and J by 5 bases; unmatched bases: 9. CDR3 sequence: CASSIAPTGLETQYF. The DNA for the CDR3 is TGTGCCAGTAGTATTGCCCCGACAGGGTTGGAGACCCAGTACTTC.

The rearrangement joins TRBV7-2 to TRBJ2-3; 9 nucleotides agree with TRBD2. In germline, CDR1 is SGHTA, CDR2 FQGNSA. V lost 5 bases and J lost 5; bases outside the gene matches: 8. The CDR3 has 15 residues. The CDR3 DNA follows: TGTGCCAGCAGCCTAAGACTAGCGGCCCAAGATACGCAGTATTTT. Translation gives CASSLRLAAQDTQYF.

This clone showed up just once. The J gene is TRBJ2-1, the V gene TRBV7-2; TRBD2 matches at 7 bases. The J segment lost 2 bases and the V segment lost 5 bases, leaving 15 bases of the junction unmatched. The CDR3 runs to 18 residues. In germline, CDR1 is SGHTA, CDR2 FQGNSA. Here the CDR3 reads CASSHPRGGLATYNEQFF. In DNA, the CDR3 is TGTGCCAGCAGCCACCCACGGGGAGGGCTAGCGACCTACAATGAGCAGTTCTTC.

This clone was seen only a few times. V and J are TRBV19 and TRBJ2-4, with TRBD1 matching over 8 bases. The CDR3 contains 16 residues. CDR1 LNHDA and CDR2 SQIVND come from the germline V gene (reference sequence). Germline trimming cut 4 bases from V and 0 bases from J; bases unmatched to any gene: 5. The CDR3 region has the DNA TGTGCCAGTAGTACCCGGGACAGGCTAGCCAAAAACATTCAGTACTTC. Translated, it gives CASSTRDRLAKNIQYF.

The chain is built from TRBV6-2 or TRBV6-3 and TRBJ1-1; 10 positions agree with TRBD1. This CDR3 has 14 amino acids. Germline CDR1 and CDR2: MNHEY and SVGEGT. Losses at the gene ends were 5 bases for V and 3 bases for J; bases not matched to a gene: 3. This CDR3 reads CASSTGTGDTEAFF. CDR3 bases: TGTGCCAGCAGTACCGGGACAGGGGACACTGAAGCTTTCTTT.

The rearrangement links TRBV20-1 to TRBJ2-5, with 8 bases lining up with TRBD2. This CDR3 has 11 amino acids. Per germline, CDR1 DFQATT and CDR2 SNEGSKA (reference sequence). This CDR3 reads CGGGLAGTQYF. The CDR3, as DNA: TGCGGCGGGGGGCTAGCGGGGACCCAGTACTTC.

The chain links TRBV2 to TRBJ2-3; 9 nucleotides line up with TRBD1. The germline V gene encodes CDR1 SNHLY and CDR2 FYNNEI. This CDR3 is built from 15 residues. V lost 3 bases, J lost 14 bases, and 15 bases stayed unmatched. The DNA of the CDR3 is TGTGCCAGCAGTGACAGTGGGGGACAGGGTGATAGCACGTATTTT. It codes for CASSDSGGQGDSTYF.

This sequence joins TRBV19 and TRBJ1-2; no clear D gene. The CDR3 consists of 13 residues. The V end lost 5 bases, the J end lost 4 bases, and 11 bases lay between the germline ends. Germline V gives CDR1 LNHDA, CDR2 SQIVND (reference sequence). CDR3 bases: TGTGCCAGTAGTCCCCTGGGCATCTATGGCTACACCTTC. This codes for CASSPLGIYGYTF.

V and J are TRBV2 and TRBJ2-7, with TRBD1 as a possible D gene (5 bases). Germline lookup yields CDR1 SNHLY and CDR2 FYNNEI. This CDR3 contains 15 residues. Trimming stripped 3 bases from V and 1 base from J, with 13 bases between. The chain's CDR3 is CASSEEGVPSYEQYF. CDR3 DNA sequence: TGTGCCAGCAGTGAGGAAGGGGTACCTTCCTACGAGCAGTACTTC.

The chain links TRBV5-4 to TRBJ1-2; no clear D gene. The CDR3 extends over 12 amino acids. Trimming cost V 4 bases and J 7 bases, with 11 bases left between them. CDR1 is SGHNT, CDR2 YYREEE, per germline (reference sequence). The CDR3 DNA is TGTGCCAGCAGCGGGGAGAGCCCTGGCTACACCTTC. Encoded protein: CASSGESPGYTF.

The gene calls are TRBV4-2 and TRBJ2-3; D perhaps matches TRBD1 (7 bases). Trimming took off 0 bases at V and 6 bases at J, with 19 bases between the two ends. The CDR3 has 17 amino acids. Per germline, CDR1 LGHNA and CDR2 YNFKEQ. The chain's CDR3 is CASSQDSGAGGVDTQYF. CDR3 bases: TGTGCCAGCAGCCAAGATTCGGGGGCAGGGGGAGTGGATACGCAGTATTTT.